These T cell receptor beta chains were read from a single sample in a study of cytomegalovirus exposure and HLA in healthy donors. TCRdb's table, derived via immunoSEQ multiplex PCR, lists solely in-frame clones and lacks some. The table lists some 170,000 clones, roughly nine tenths of them singletons. Sequencing was performed on PBMCs. The receptor set was obtained from a man aged 30 to 39 in good health and CMV-seropositive. Each CDR3 is given with its conserved first and last residue. A D gene is named only where the DNA matches it firmly. For some rows the clone size is stated as once, few or many, or as a class when expanded; others skip it.

J gene	clone size	V gene	D gene	CDR3 DNA	CDR3 protein
TRBJ1-2	NA	TRBV5-8	NA	TGTGCCAGCAGCTCCGACGGCCGCTATGGCTACACCTTC	CASSSDGRYGYTF
TRBJ2-3	few	TRBV11-2	NA	TGTGCCAGCAGCTTAGGCGGGGCGGCAGATACGCAGTATTTT	CASSLGGAADTQYF
TRBJ1-4	NA	TRBV4-1	TRBD1	TGCGCCAGCAGCCCCGAGACAGGGTTAGAGGAAAAACTGTTTTTT	CASSPETGLEEKLFF
TRBJ2-7	NA	TRBV10-2	TRBD2	TGCGCCAGCAGACCGGGGGGTTCCTCCTACGAGCAGTACTTC	CASRPGGSSYEQYF
TRBJ1-5	NA	TRBV5-1	NA	TGCGCCAGCAGCTTGACCCGGGGCAAAGGCAATCAGCCCCAGCATTTT	CASSLTRGKGNQPQHF
TRBJ2-7	NA	TRBV7-6	TRBD1	TGTGCCAGCAGCACCGGGACAGGGCACCACGAGCAGTACTTC	CASSTGTGHHEQYF
TRBJ1-4	NA	TRBV6-4	TRBD1	TGTGCCAGCAGCGAGACAGGGATTAATGAAAAACTGTTTTTT	CASSETGINEKLFF
TRBJ2-2	NA	TRBV5-1	TRBD2	TGCGCCAGCACCCTAAGTAGCGGGTTAAACGGGGAGCTGTTTTTT	CASTLSSGLNGELFF
TRBJ1-4	NA	TRBV19	NA	TGTGCCAGTAAGGAGAGGAGCGCTAATGAAAAACTGTTTTTT	CASKERSANEKLFF
TRBJ1-1	NA	TRBV5-6	NA	TGTGCCAGCAGCTTGGGGGGAGAAGCTTTCTTT	CASSLGGEAFF
TRBJ1-5	NA	TRBV10-1	NA	TGCGCCAGCAGTGAGCCTGAATATAGAAATCAGCCCCAGCATTTT	CASSEPEYRNQPQHF
TRBJ2-3	NA	TRBV5-1	NA	TGCGCCAGCAGCTCGGTTCTAGTCGGTTGGAACGATACGCAGTATTTT	CASSSVLVGWNDTQYF
TRBJ1-2	NA	TRBV7-9	NA	TGTGCCAGCATGGGGCCCCGGAGTGGCTACACCTTC	CASMGPRSGYTF
TRBJ2-7	NA	TRBV4-2	TRBD1	TGTGCCAGCAGCCAAGGGGGCCTCAGGGGTCGACAGGGAAAGGGCTACGAGCAGTACTTC	CASSQGGLRGRQGKGYEQYF
TRBJ2-4	once	TRBV27	TRBD1	TGTGCCAGCAGTTTATCTGGGACAGGGGGAAACATTCAGTACTTC	CASSLSGTGGNIQYF
TRBJ1-5	NA	TRBV19	NA	TGTGCCAGTAGTATGAACGGACCTGTTAGGGGTCAGCCCCAGCATTTT	CASSMNGPVRGQPQHF
TRBJ2-7	NA	TRBV28	NA	TGTGCCAGCAGTTTAAGGCTAGCATCCTACGAGCAGTACTTC	CASSLRLASYEQYF
TRBJ2-1	NA	TRBV28	TRBD2	TGTGCCAGCCTAGCGGGAGTCAATGAGCAGTTCTTC	CASLAGVNEQFF
TRBJ2-1	NA	TRBV7-3	NA	TGTGCCAGCAGCATAACCGGGGCCGGATCCCGGAACAATGAGCAGTTCTTC	CASSITGAGSRNNEQFF
TRBJ1-2	NA	TRBV27	TRBD1	TGTGCCAGCAGTCAGGGGACAGGGACCCTCTATGGCTACACCTTC	CASSQGTGTLYGYTF
TRBJ2-2	NA	TRBV19	NA	TGTGCCAGTAGCCCCCACCCGGATACCGGGGAGCTGTTTTTT	CASSPHPDTGELFF
TRBJ2-1	NA	TRBV9	NA	TGTGCCAGCAGCGTAGGGGCAGGGGCGGGAAATGAGCAGTTCTTC	CASSVGAGAGNEQFF
TRBJ2-7	few	TRBV2	NA	TGTGCCAGCAGTGACGAGGGAGCGGACTACGAGCAGTACTTC	CASSDEGADYEQYF
TRBJ2-3	NA	TRBV7-3	NA	TGTGCCAGCAGCGCCCCTAGTTTCGGTACGCAGTATTTT	CASSAPSFGTQYF
TRBJ2-1	once	TRBV9	TRBD1	TGTGCCAGCAACAGATACCAAGGACAGGGGTCCGGGGATGAGCAGTTCTTC	CASNRYQGQGSGDEQFF
TRBJ2-7	NA	TRBV18	NA	TGTGCCAGCTCACCACAGGCAAGGGCCTTGGGCGAGCAGTACTTC	CASSPQARALGEQYF
TRBJ2-1	NA	TRBV27	NA	TGTGCCAGCAGTTTCGGTGGCTCCGGGGAGCAGTTCTTC	CASSFGGSGEQFF
TRBJ2-7	NA	TRBV5-1	TRBD1	TGCGCCAGCAGCTCCGGTCTGGGACAGACCTTCGTGGAGCAGTACTTC	CASSSGLGQTFVEQYF
TRBJ2-2	once	TRBV7-7	NA	TGTGCTAGCAGCTTAGTATTCACCGGGGAGCTGTTTTTT	CASSLVFTGELFF
TRBJ1-5	NA	TRBV19	NA	TGTGCCAGTAGTATAAGGGCAGGGGTTGATCAGCCCCAGCATTTT	CASSIRAGVDQPQHF
TRBJ1-1	NA	TRBV11-2	NA	TGTGCCAGCAGCCTCCGCATGGCTGTGGATGCTTTCTTT	CASSLRMAVDAFF
TRBJ1-5	NA	TRBV28	TRBD1	TGTGCCAGCAGTTCAGGGACAGGGGTTCAGCCCCAGCATTTT	CASSSGTGVQPQHF
TRBJ1-1	NA	TRBV5-1	TRBD1	TGCGCCAGCAGCTCCTCAGCGGGACAGTTCGAAGCTTTCTTT	CASSSSAGQFEAFF
TRBJ2-5	few	TRBV2	TRBD1	TGTGCCAGCAGACCAGGACAGGGGATAGAGACCCAGTACTTC	CASRPGQGIETQYF
TRBJ2-7	few	TRBV2	NA	TGTGCCAGCAGTGGGAATGGCTACGAGCAGTACTTC	CASSGNGYEQYF
TRBJ1-2	few	TRBV7-2	NA	TGTGCCAGCAGCACGACCCCGACAGGACATGGCTACACCTTC	CASSTTPTGHGYTF
TRBJ2-7	NA	TRBV5-5	TRBD2	TGTGCCAGCAGCCTCTTTAGCGGGAGGGTCAACGAGCAGTACTTC	CASSLFSGRVNEQYF
TRBJ2-3	NA	TRBV6-5	NA	TGTGCCAGCAGTTACACGGGGTCTAGCACAGATACGCAGTATTTT	CASSYTGSSTDTQYF
TRBJ2-7	NA	TRBV28	TRBD2	TGTGCCAGCAGTGCGACTAGCGGGAGGGGGTACGAGCAGTACTTC	CASSATSGRGYEQYF
TRBJ2-4	NA	TRBV19	NA	TGTGCCAGTAGTATAGGGCAGGGCGGCATTCAGTACTTC	CASSIGQGGIQYF
TRBJ2-6	NA	TRBV5-4	TRBD2	TGTGCCAGCAGCTTGGTGTCTAGCGGTTACTCTGGGGCCAACGTCCTGACTTTC	CASSLVSSGYSGANVLTF
TRBJ2-1	NA	TRBV9	NA	TGTGCCAGCAGCGTAGATCGGGACAATGAGCAGTTCTTC	CASSVDRDNEQFF
TRBJ2-2	NA	TRBV5-1	TRBD1	TGCGCCAGCAGCTTGGTTCAGGGGGCGCTGAGCACCGGGGAGCTGTTTTTT	CASSLVQGALSTGELFF
TRBJ1-1	few	TRBV9	NA	TGTGCCAGCACCCGGGGCGGGGGGAACACTGAAGCTTTCTTT	CASTRGGGNTEAFF
TRBJ2-1	once	TRBV9	NA	TGTGCCAGCAGCCCCCCGGTCACCAATGAGCAGTTCTTC	CASSPPVTNEQFF
TRBJ2-7	NA	TRBV7-6	NA	TGTGCCAGCAGCCCCTCCCGGGGGCTAGGGGCATACGAGCAGTACTTC	CASSPSRGLGAYEQYF
TRBJ2-3	NA	TRBV6-5	TRBD2	TGTGCCAGCAGTATAGCGGGAGCCCGCACAGATACGCAGTATTTT	CASSIAGARTDTQYF
TRBJ2-3	NA	TRBV27	NA	TGTGCCAGCAGTGTTCGGGCACTCAGGACAGATACGCAGTATTTT	CASSVRALRTDTQYF
TRBJ1-4	NA	TRBV19	NA	TGTGCCAGTAGACCGAGCCTGGGGTCGACTAATGAAAAACTGTTTTTT	CASRPSLGSTNEKLFF
TRBJ2-7	once	TRBV5-1	NA	TGCGCCAGCAGCCACAGGGCCGAGCAGTACTTC	CASSHRAEQYF